This T cell receptor beta chain was found in a study of control samples from healthy donors and cancer patients. Assay: immunoSEQ multiplex PCR; the TCRdb copy retains only in-frame clones and omits some. There are 120,000 or so clones in the sample; roughly 91% occur only once, and over 6.5% lies in the top ten. This TCR derives from a man in his forties or fifties in good health. Sequences were obtained from blood.

Here the CDR3 DNA reads TGTGCCAGCAGCCAAGTAGCCGGGGGTGCCTACGAGCAGTACTTC. Amino acid sequence: CASSQVAGGAYEQYF. The V call is TRBV3-1 (or the pseudogene TRBV3-2), the J call TRBJ2-7; possibly TRBD2 for D (6 bases). This CDR3 has 15 residues. Trimming took 1 base from V and 2 from J, leaving 12 bases between them. Germline V gene data show CDR1 as LGHDT and CDR2 as YNNKEL (reference sequence).